The rows below give T cell receptor beta chains drawn from one sample of a study of T cell repertoires in cytomegalovirus infection. TCRdb passed the reads through MiXCR, listing each CDR3 protein once. The sample has a few hundred thousand distinct CDR3 sequences; roughly 15% are singletons. Sequenced sample: PBMCs. All receptors come from a human donor in good health (CMV status not recorded). Some clones in this sample may be carry-over from other donors' samples. Each CDR3 is given with its conserved first and last residue. Fields, in order: clone size, J gene, V gene, D gene, CDR3 DNA, CDR3 protein. A D gene is named only where the DNA matches it firmly. A clone size is listed for some rows: how often the clone was seen (once, few, many), or a class if it is expanded.

size: .
J: TRBJ1-1
V: TRBV20-1
D: .
DNA: TGCAGTGCTCGGCGGGCAGGCATCGAGATGAACACTGAAGCTTTCTTT
CDR3: CSARRAGIEMNTEAFF

size: .
J: TRBJ1-6
V: TRBV5-8
D: .
DNA: TGTGCCAGCAGCGGAGGACCCTCCTATAATTCACCCCTCCACTTT
CDR3: CASSGGPSYNSPLHF

size: few
J: TRBJ2-3
V: TRBV7-9
D: TRBD2
DNA: TGTGCCAGCTACTCTAGCGGAGCAACAGATACGCAGTATTTT
CDR3: CASYSSGATDTQYF

size: .
J: TRBJ2-2
V: TRBV28
D: TRBD1
DNA: TGTGCCAGCTACCCAGGACAGGGGGTCACCGGGGAGCTGTTTTTT
CDR3: CASYPGQGVTGELFF

size: .
J: TRBJ1-6
V: TRBV4-1
D: .
DNA: TGCGCCAGCAGCCAAGGCATGGGAACTAATTCACCCCTCCACTTT
CDR3: CASSQGMGTNSPLHF

size: .
J: TRBJ1-5
V: TRBV28
D: .
DNA: TGTGCCAGCAGTTCAGGACGTTTGAACAATCAGCCCCAGCATTTT
CDR3: CASSSGRLNNQPQHF

size: few
J: TRBJ2-1
V: TRBV12-3/TRBV12-4
D: TRBD1
DNA: TGTGCCAGCAGTGCGATCAGGGGGCGTAAGCAGTTCTTC
CDR3: CASSAIRGRKQFF

size: few
J: TRBJ1-6
V: TRBV4-1
D: .
DNA: TGCGCCAGCAGCCAAGAATTCGGAATTTCACCCCTCCACTTT
CDR3: CASSQEFGISPLHF

size: many
J: TRBJ1-1
V: TRBV6-2/TRBV6-3
D: .
DNA: TGTGCCAGCAGTTACACCCCGGAGTCCACTGAAGCTTTCTTT
CDR3: CASSYTPESTEAFF

size: many
J: TRBJ2-1
V: TRBV10-3
D: .
DNA: TGTGCCATCAGTGAGTCTTCTAGCCCAGTATACAATGAGCAGTTCTTC
CDR3: CAISESSSPVYNEQFF

size: few
J: TRBJ2-7
V: TRBV20-1
D: TRBD2
DNA: TGCAGTGCTAGCGGGAAAGGAGCGGGGTCTGTCTACGAGCAGTACTTC
CDR3: CSASGKGAGSVYEQYF

size: .
J: TRBJ2-4
V: TRBV5-1
D: .
DNA: TGCGCCAGCAGCTTGGCCTCAGGAAACATTCAGTACTTC
CDR3: CASSLASGNIQYF

size: .
J: TRBJ1-5
V: TRBV9
D: .
DNA: TGTGCCAGCAGCGTAGATTCCAGGGGTGACACTCAGCCCCAGCATTTT
CDR3: CASSVDSRGDTQPQHF

size: .
J: TRBJ1-5
V: TRBV20-1
D: TRBD1
DNA: TGCAGTGCCGGGTCCACCGGGACAGGGATGAATCAGCCCCAGCATTTT
CDR3: CSAGSTGTGMNQPQHF

size: .
J: TRBJ1-6
V: TRBV5-1
D: .
DNA: TGCGCCAGCAGCATCAACAGGCCCTCCTATAATTCACCCCTCCACTTT
CDR3: CASSINRPSYNSPLHF

size: many
J: TRBJ1-1
V: TRBV12-3/TRBV12-4
D: .
DNA: TGTGCCAGCATCTTGGACGGCTCTAGGGAGAGAGCTTTCTTT
CDR3: CASILDGSRERAFF

size: few
J: TRBJ2-6
V: TRBV28
D: TRBD1
DNA: TGTGCCAGCGGGACCCTCCCGGGACAGGTTATGGGGGCCAACGTCCTGACTTTC
CDR3: CASGTLPGQVMGANVLTF

size: .
J: TRBJ2-3
V: TRBV18
D: .
DNA: TGTGCCAGCTCACCATTGCTGCGGTTGACTAGCACAGATACGCAGTATTTT
CDR3: CASSPLLRLTSTDTQYF

size: few
J: TRBJ1-2
V: TRBV4-1
D: TRBD1
DNA: TGCGCCAGCAGCCAAGAGACAGGGAGGACTAGGTATGGCTACACCTTC
CDR3: CASSQETGRTRYGYTF

size: few
J: TRBJ1-4
V: TRBV10-3
D: .
DNA: TGTGCCATCAGTGATCAAAGGGGAGCAACTAATGAAAAACTGTTTTTT
CDR3: CAISDQRGATNEKLFF

size: few
J: TRBJ2-6
V: TRBV4-2
D: .
DNA: TGTGCCAGCAGCCGGGCAGGACAAGTCTCTGGGGCCAACGTCCTGACTTTC
CDR3: CASSRAGQVSGANVLTF

size: few
J: TRBJ1-5
V: TRBV6-6
D: .
DNA: TGTGCCTCCAGGATAGGAGGGTTGGGTCAGCCCCAGCATTTT
CDR3: CASRIGGLGQPQHF

size: many
J: TRBJ2-5
V: TRBV7-2
D: TRBD2
DNA: TGTGCCAGCAGCTTAGCGCTAACTAGCGGGGGTTGGGAGACCCAGTACTTC
CDR3: CASSLALTSGGWETQYF

size: many
J: TRBJ1-2
V: TRBV25-1
D: .
DNA: TGTGCCAGCAGTGAATTTTTCCAGGGGTCCTATGGCTACACCTTC
CDR3: CASSEFFQGSYGYTF

size: few
J: TRBJ2-5
V: TRBV9
D: .
DNA: TGTGCCAGCAGCACCCAGATTATGGGGGCTCAAGAGACCCAGTACTTC
CDR3: CASSTQIMGAQETQYF

size: many
J: TRBJ1-6
V: TRBV6-2/TRBV6-3
D: TRBD1
DNA: TGTGCCAGCAGTTACACGACAGGGAGTGGATCACCCCTCCACTTT
CDR3: CASSYTTGSGSPLHF

size: .
J: TRBJ2-5
V: TRBV12-3/TRBV12-4
D: TRBD1
DNA: TGTGCCAGCAGTTTGGGGACAGGGGACGGGGAGACCCAGTACTTC
CDR3: CASSLGTGDGETQYF

size: .
J: TRBJ2-5
V: TRBV4-1
D: .
DNA: TGCGCCAGCAGCCAGTTACATGGGGAGACCCAGTACTTC
CDR3: CASSQLHGETQYF

size: .
J: TRBJ1-4
V: TRBV2
D: .
DNA: TGTGCCAGCAGTGAAGTCCCTAGGGGGGGGTATAAAGAAAAACTGTTTTTT
CDR3: CASSEVPRGGYKEKLFF

size: few
J: TRBJ1-1
V: TRBV6-2/TRBV6-3
D: TRBD1
DNA: TGTGCCAGCAGCACCGGGACAGTTCGAGGCACTGAAGCTTTCTTT
CDR3: CASSTGTVRGTEAFF

size: many
J: TRBJ2-1
V: TRBV10-3
D: TRBD1
DNA: TGTGCCATCAGTGGGACAGGGGGCTCCTACAATGAGCAGTTCTTC
CDR3: CAISGTGGSYNEQFF

size: many
J: TRBJ2-2
V: TRBV19
D: .
DNA: TGTGCCAGTGCACCAATGGGGGACACCGGGGAGCTGTTTTTT
CDR3: CASAPMGDTGELFF

size: many
J: TRBJ1-3
V: TRBV7-3
D: .
DNA: TGTGCCAGCAGATCTATCCAGGGGCCGCATCTCTCTGGAAACACCATATATTTT
CDR3: CASRSIQGPHLSGNTIYF

size: many
J: TRBJ2-2
V: TRBV5-4
D: .
DNA: TGTGCCAGCAGCTTGGCCGGTGGGGCCGCCACCGGGGAGCTGTTTTTT
CDR3: CASSLAGGAATGELFF

size: few
J: TRBJ1-2
V: TRBV18
D: .
DNA: TGTGCCATTCCGGACAGAGGGGTGGATGGCTACACCTTC
CDR3: CAIPDRGVDGYTF

size: few
J: TRBJ2-5
V: TRBV12-3/TRBV12-4
D: .
DNA: TGTGCCAGCAGTTTCCGAAGTACGAGTTGGGAGACCCAGTACTTC
CDR3: CASSFRSTSWETQYF

size: .
J: TRBJ2-1
V: TRBV3-1
D: TRBD1
DNA: TGTGCCAGCAACTTCGGACAGGTCCGCAATGAGCAGTTCTTC
CDR3: CASNFGQVRNEQFF